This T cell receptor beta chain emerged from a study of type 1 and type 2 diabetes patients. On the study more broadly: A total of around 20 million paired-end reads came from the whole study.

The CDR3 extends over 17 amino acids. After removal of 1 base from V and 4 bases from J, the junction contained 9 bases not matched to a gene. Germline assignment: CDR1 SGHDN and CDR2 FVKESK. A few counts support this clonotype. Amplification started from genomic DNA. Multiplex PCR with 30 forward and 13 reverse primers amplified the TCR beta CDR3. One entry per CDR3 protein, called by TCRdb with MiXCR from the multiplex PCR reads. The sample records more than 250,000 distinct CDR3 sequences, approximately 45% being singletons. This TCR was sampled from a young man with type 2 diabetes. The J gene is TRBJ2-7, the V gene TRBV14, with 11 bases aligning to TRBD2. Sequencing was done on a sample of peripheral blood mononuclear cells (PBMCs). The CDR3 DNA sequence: TGTGCCAGCAGCCAAGGCTATAGCGGGAGGGCCTTTTACGAGCAGTACTTC. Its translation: CASSQGYSGRAFYEQYF.